This T cell receptor (beta chain) comes out of a study of lymphopenia after photon versus proton radiotherapy. Germline V gene data show CDR1 as MNHNS and CDR2 as SASEGT. This CDR3 is 12 amino acids long. Deletions cut 7 bases from V and 6 bases from J, with 11 bases between. Sequencing was performed with immunoSEQ multiplex PCR; in TCRdb, only in-frame clones are kept and a portion is missing. The table has 20,000 to 25,000 clones, approximately 81% seen once. This sequence joins TRBV6-1 and TRBJ2-3; possibly TRBD2 for D (5 bases). Sequencing used peripheral blood, obtained from a patient treated with photon-based radiotherapy. The TCR originated in a man between 60 and 75 years old with pancreatic cancer. CDR3 in amino acids: CASISQRDTQYF. Written as DNA, the CDR3 is TGTGCCAGCATATCACAGCGGGATACGCAGTATTTT.